The clone carrying this T cell receptor (beta chain) was seen only a few times. What it recognizes is unknown. The data originate from a study of cytomegalovirus exposure and HLA in healthy donors. Study conclusions and caveats: Cytomegalovirus association was assigned to some 160 TCR beta chains. Earlier results showed most TCR beta V segments being productive about 87% or about 30% of the time. According to reports, the classifier identified cytomegalovirus status with high specificity and sensitivity.

The CDR3 covers 13 residues. From germline, CDR1 is SGHDN and CDR2 FVKESK. Deletions cut 2 bases from V and 6 bases from J, with 7 bases between. A multiplex PCR was run with 60 Vbeta primers and 13 Jbeta primers. Profiling relied on immunoSEQ multiplex PCR, and the TCRdb table lists in-frame clones only, not all of them. The sample consists of 90,000 to 95,000 clones, about 77% of them appearing once. This clonotype originated in a male donor in good health and CMV-seropositive. The specimen was PBMCs. This sequence joins TRBV14 and TRBJ2-2, with D perhaps TRBD2 (5 bases). For the CDR3, the DNA is TGTGCCAGCAGCCAAACGAGGGCCGGGGAGCTGTTTTTT. Translating it yields CASSQTRAGELFF.